The 25 T cell receptor beta chains presented below share a single source sample, sequenced in a study of neurological immune-mediated disorders. From the 5' RACE reads, TCRdb called clonotypes with MiXCR, one entry per CDR3 protein. Of roughly 32,000 distinct CDR3 sequences in the sample, under 6.5% were seen once. What was sequenced was CD4+ T cells from blood. The receptors were sampled from a woman between 50 and 59 years old in good health.

This clonotype has a count of ten or more. The rearrangement uses TRBV9 and TRBJ2-7, with 9 bases that match TRBD1. Germline lookup yields CDR1 SGDLS and CDR2 YYNGEE. The ends lost 4 bases at V and 9 bases at J; junction bases unmatched: 11. The CDR3 runs to 14 residues. The CDR3 loop is CASSPRTGERWQYF. DNA of the CDR3: TGTGCCAGCAGCCCCCGGACAGGGGAACGCTGGCAGTACTTC.

This clonotype was seen ten or more times. The chain has TRBV28 and TRBJ1-2, with TRBD1 matching over 7 bases. The CDR3 sequence is 14 residues long. Germline loops: CDR1 MDHEN, CDR2 SYDVKM. J was trimmed by 8 bases and V by 2 bases; bases with no gene match: 8. CDR3 DNA: TGTGCCAGCAGTTTAGCGGCAGGGGGAAGAGGCTACACCTTC. Amino acid sequence: CASSLAAGGRGYTF.

By proportion, this clonotype is medium-sized. V gene TRBV9 combines with J gene TRBJ2-3; no reliable D call. From germline, CDR1 is SGDLS and CDR2 YYNGEE. The CDR3 has 12 residues. V was trimmed by 3 bases and J by 7 bases, leaving 9 bases between them. The CDR3 sequence is CASSELVHTQYF. The CDR3, as DNA: TGTGCCAGCAGCGAACTGGTGCATACGCAGTATTTT.

The chain is built from TRBV20-1 and TRBJ1-2; 7 bases fit TRBD1. This CDR3 region has 11 residues. Trimming at V came to 6 bases and at J to 4 bases, leaving 2 bases not matched to a gene. The V gene's germline CDR1 is DFQATT and CDR2 SNEGSKA (reference sequence). The CDR3 nucleotides read TGCAGTGCCCAGGGGGGCTATGGCTACACCTTC. Translated: CSAQGGYGYTF.

This clonotype occurred many times. This chain uses TRBV20-1 with TRBJ1-6; D call uncertain. The CDR3 is made up of 13 amino acids. Deletions cut 4 bases from V and 4 bases from J, with 8 bases between. Germline V gene sequence: CDR1 DFQATT, CDR2 SNEGSKA (reference sequence). CDR3 sequence: CSAKEVYNSPLHF. The CDR3 bases are TGCAGTGCTAAAGAGGTTTATAATTCACCCCTCCACTTT.

This clonotype was seen repeatedly, ten times or more. This chain links TRBV5-1 with TRBJ1-4; D unresolved. The germline V and J ends were trimmed by 0 bases and 0 bases, with 9 bases remaining between them. CDR1 SGHRS and CDR2 YFSETQ come from the germline V gene. There are 16 residues in the CDR3. The CDR3 spells CASSLARDTTNEKLFF. CDR3 nucleotide sequence: TGCGCCAGCAGCTTGGCCCGGGATACAACTAATGAAAAACTGTTTTTT.

In its sample, this clonotype was seen many times. The genes are TRBV6-1 and TRBJ2-3, with TRBD2 matching over 10 bases. The length of the CDR3 is 15 residues. J gave up 4 bases and V 5 bases, and 6 bases lay outside the gene matches. Germline-derived CDR1 and CDR2 are MNHNS and SASEGT. The CDR3 loop is CASSTAGGPADTQYF. Here the CDR3 DNA reads TGTGCCAGCAGTACAGCGGGAGGGCCCGCAGATACGCAGTATTTT.

This clonotype has at least ten counts. The chain has TRBV9 and TRBJ2-5; 12 nucleotides line up with TRBD2. Trimming removed 3 bases from V and 4 bases from J; junction bases left unmatched: 10. CDR1 is SGDLS and CDR2 is YYNGEE in the germline V gene. The CDR3 spans 17 residues. CDR3 region: CASSARLAGVNRETQYF. As DNA, the CDR3 is TGTGCCAGCAGCGCCCGACTAGCGGGAGTGAATCGAGAGACCCAGTACTTC. Using reference TRBV9 and TRBJ2-5 for the parts outside the CDR3, the full variable domain is DSGVTQTPKHLITATGQRVTLRCSPRSGDLSVYWYQQSLDQGLQFLIQYYNGEERAKGNILERFSAQQFPDLHSELNLSSLELGDSALYFCASSARLAGVNRETQYFGPGTRLLVL.

This clonotype occurred many times. This sequence joins TRBV7-3 and TRBJ2-7; possible D gene TRBD1, 6 bases. CDR1 SGHTA and CDR2 FQGTGA come from the germline V gene. V lost 4 bases, J lost 6 bases, and 22 bases lay in between. The CDR3 runs 16 residues. This chain's CDR3 is CASSSITGTRGGEQYF. The CDR3 DNA follows: TGTGCCAGCAGCTCGATTACCGGGACCAGGGGCGGCGAGCAGTACTTC. Combining the CDR3 with reference TRBV7-3 and TRBJ2-7 gives the whole variable domain GAGVSQTPSNKVTEKGKYVELRCDPISGHTALYWYRQSLGQGPEFLIYFQGTGAADDSGLPNDRFFAVRPEGSVSTLKIQRTERGDSAVYLCASSSITGTRGGEQYFGPGTRLTVT.

This clonotype was picked up many times. The rearrangement uses TRBV20-1 and TRBJ1-4, with TRBD1 matching 8 bases. Germline CDR1 and CDR2: DFQATT and SNEGSKA (reference sequence). J was trimmed by 4 bases and V by 0 bases; bases with no gene match: 7. The length of the CDR3 is 16 residues. The CDR3 region is CSARDGRGRNNEKLFF. The DNA of the CDR3 is TGCAGTGCTAGAGATGGCAGGGGGCGGAATAATGAAAAACTGTTTTTT.

This clonotype was observed at least ten times. V and J are TRBV28 and TRBJ1-2; 11 bases fit TRBD1. V was clipped by 5 bases and J by 4 bases; unmatched bases: 3. CDR3 length equals 14 residues. Germline V gene sequence: CDR1 MDHEN, CDR2 SYDVKM. CDR3 nucleotides: TGTGCCAGCAGTCTCGGACAGGGGGCCTATGGCTACACCTTC. Amino acid sequence: CASSLGQGAYGYTF.

This clonotype appeared many times. J is TRBJ2-2 and V is TRBV20-1; possibly TRBD1 or TRBD2 for D (6 bases each). The V and J ends lost 4 bases and 0 bases respectively, with 9 bases between them. The CDR3 covers 14 residues. Germline CDR1 reads DFQATT; CDR2 reads SNEGSKA (reference sequence). This chain's CDR3 is CSATRGANTGELFF. CDR3 DNA: TGCAGTGCTACAAGGGGGGCGAACACCGGGGAGCTGTTTTTT.

This clonotype was picked up many times. The chain recombines TRBV12-3 or TRBV12-4 with TRBJ2-7; D remains ambiguous. Trimming pared 5 bases from V and 1 base from J, leaving 12 bases between. The CDR3 contains 14 residues. CDR3 amino acids: CASSLRTDSYEQYF. The CDR3 coding sequence is TGTGCCAGCAGTCTACGGACGGATTCCTACGAGCAGTACTTC.

This chain uses TRBV12-3 or TRBV12-4 with TRBJ1-2; D is uncertain. Trimming took 3 bases from V and 7 from J, leaving 9 bases between them. The CDR3 length is 12 residues. The CDR3 DNA is TGTGCCAGCAGTTTTGAGGGTGGTGGCTACACCTTC. Encoded protein: CASSFEGGGYTF.

This clonotype ranks as medium-sized (0.01 to 0.1%). J is TRBJ1-2 and V is TRBV5-5; D unresolved. Trimming took 0 bases from V and 3 from J, leaving 12 bases between them. The germline gives CDR1 SGHKS, CDR2 YYEKEE (reference sequence). CDR3 length: 15 residues. This CDR3 is CASSLGGGFDYGYTF. Here the CDR3 DNA reads TGTGCCAGCAGCTTGGGAGGCGGCTTCGACTATGGCTACACCTTC.

This clonotype was seen repeatedly, ten times or more. This chain links TRBV7-2 with TRBJ1-2; D ambiguous. The length of the CDR3 is 16 residues. Germline values: CDR1 SGHTA, CDR2 FQGNSA. Trimming took 4 bases from V and 6 from J, leaving 21 bases between them. CDR3 coding DNA: TGTGCCAGCAGCTCCGAGACCCACACAAGGATGGATGGCTACACCTTC. It is translated as CASSSETHTRMDGYTF.

This clonotype has at least ten counts. The gene calls are TRBV11-2 and TRBJ2-1, with D possibly being TRBD2 (6 bases). In germline, CDR1 is SGHAT, CDR2 FQNNGV. This CDR3 has 13 residues. Trimming shortened V by 5 bases and J by 9 bases, and 14 bases separated the two germline ends. The CDR3: CASSLSGTGEQFF. Here the CDR3 DNA reads TGTGCCAGCAGCCTCTCCGGGACTGGTGAGCAGTTCTTC.

This clonotype was detected many times. V and J are TRBV6-2 or TRBV6-3 and TRBJ1-5; maybe TRBD1 (5 bases). Germline V gene data show CDR1 as MNHEY and CDR2 as SVGEGT. Trimming removed 8 bases from V and 8 bases from J, with 13 bases in between. This CDR3 contains 12 residues. DNA for the CDR3: TGTGCCAGCGATGCCCCAGGGAAGCCCCAGCATTTT. Translated, it gives CASDAPGKPQHF.

V usage is TRBV29-1 and J usage is TRBJ2-3, with D possibly matching TRBD2 (5 bases). CDR1 and CDR2 (germline): SQVTM, ANQGSEA. The CDR3 length is 12 residues. V was clipped by 3 bases and J by 3 bases, with 7 bases between them. The CDR3 here is CSVDSGTDTQYF. CDR3 in DNA: TGCAGCGTTGATTCGGGGACAGATACGCAGTATTTT.

This clonotype was observed many times. The chain combines TRBV7-2 with TRBJ2-5, with D unclear. The CDR3 is made up of 14 amino acids. V lost 6 bases to trimming and J lost 2 bases, with 13 bases between them. CDR1 is SGHTA, CDR2 FQGNSA, per germline. CDR3 coding DNA: TGTGCCAGCAGTTGGTTGGGCGGACAAGAGACCCAGTACTTC. Its translation is CASSWLGGQETQYF.

This clonotype occurred many times. The rearrangement uses TRBV28 and TRBJ1-2; D gene unclear. Per germline, CDR1 MDHEN and CDR2 SYDVKM. The CDR3 is 15 amino acids. The germline V and J ends were trimmed by 6 bases and 0 bases, with 14 bases remaining between them. This CDR3 reads CASRNHGQSNYGYTF. The DNA of the CDR3 is TGTGCCAGCAGGAACCATGGGCAGTCTAACTATGGCTACACCTTC.

J is TRBJ2-3 and V is TRBV7-9; D is unresolved. There are 14 residues in the CDR3. The V end lost 1 base, the J end lost 1 base, and 6 bases lay between the germline ends. Germline V lookup: CDR1 SEHNR, CDR2 FQNEAQ (reference sequence). In DNA, the CDR3 is TGTGCCAGCAGCTTAGAAGCAGGCACAGATACGCAGTATTTT. It yields the protein CASSLEAGTDTQYF.

This clonotype was seen ten or more times. V and J are TRBV7-6 and TRBJ1-2; tentative D call: TRBD1 (6 bases). The germline V gene encodes CDR1 SGHVS and CDR2 FNYEAQ. There are 13 residues in the CDR3. The germline V and J ends were trimmed by 5 bases and 2 bases, with 9 bases remaining between them. CDR3 region: CASSQDRNYGYTF. The CDR3 DNA follows: TGTGCCAGCAGCCAGGACAGAAACTATGGCTACACCTTC.

In this sample, this clonotype turned up many times. The gene calls are TRBV6-6 and TRBJ1-4; TRBD1 might be the D (5 bases). From germline, CDR1 is MNHNY and CDR2 SVGAGI (reference sequence). V was cut by 2 bases and J by 6 bases, with 13 bases left in between. The CDR3 loop spans 15 amino acids. The CDR3 DNA reads as TGTGCCAGCAGTTACCCAGGGCGGGGGGATGAAAAACTGTTTTTT. It specifies CASSYPGRGDEKLFF.

In this sample, this clonotype turned up many times. This sequence joins TRBV28 and TRBJ1-1, with D possibly being TRBD1 (6 bases). V lost 2 bases and J lost 4, with 14 bases in between. The CDR3 consists of 15 residues. Germline CDR1 is MDHEN and CDR2 is SYDVKM. The CDR3 sequence: CASSLQQGWATEAFF. DNA of the CDR3: TGTGCCAGCAGTTTACAACAGGGTTGGGCCACTGAAGCTTTCTTT.